This T cell receptor (beta chain) was obtained from a study of radiotherapy plus CTLA-4 blockade in lung cancer. The CDR3 sequence is 15 residues long. The ends were cut back, 4 bases at V and 4 bases at J, with 16 bases in the middle. Germline CDR1 reads KGHSH; CDR2 reads LQKENI. Assay used: immunoSEQ multiplex PCR; TCRdb lists only in-frame clones, some missing. In the table there are 50,000 to 65,000 clones, around four fifths of which are singletons. The receptor comes from a human donor with non-small cell lung cancer whose response to radiotherapy plus ipilimumab could not be evaluated. The chain is built from TRBV18 and TRBJ1-2; no firm D call. The source material was peripheral blood, sampled from a patient treated with radiotherapy plus ipilimumab. CDR3 nucleotides: TGTGCCAGCTCACTAGGAGGGATACGTGCCTATGGCTACACCTTC. It encodes CASSLGGIRAYGYTF.